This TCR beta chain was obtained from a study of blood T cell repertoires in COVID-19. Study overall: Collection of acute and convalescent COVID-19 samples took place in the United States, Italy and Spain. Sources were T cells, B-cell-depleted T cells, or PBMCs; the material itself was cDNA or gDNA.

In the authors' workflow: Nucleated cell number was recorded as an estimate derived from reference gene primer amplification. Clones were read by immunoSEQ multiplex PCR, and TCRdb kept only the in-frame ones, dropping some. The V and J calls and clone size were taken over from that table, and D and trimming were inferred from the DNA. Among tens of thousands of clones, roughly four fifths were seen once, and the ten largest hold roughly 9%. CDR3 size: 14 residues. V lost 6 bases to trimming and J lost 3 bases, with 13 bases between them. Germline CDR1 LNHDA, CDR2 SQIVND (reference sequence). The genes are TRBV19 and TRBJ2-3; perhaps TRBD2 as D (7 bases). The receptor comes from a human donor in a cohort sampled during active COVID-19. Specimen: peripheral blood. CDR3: CASRGRGRTDTQYF. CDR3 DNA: TGTGCCAGTAGGGGGAGGGGGAGGACAGATACGCAGTATTTT.